This entry lists 28 T cell receptor beta chains sequenced from one sample in a study of blood T cell repertoires in COVID-19. The protocol was immunoSEQ multiplex PCR, while the TCRdb copy is restricted to in-frame clones and leaves out a portion. The sample contains roughly 190,000 clones, 85% to 90% of which appear only once. Sample: peripheral blood. The receptor set was obtained from a woman aged 55-70 years with COVID-19, enrolled during active disease.

The V call is TRBV18, the J call TRBJ2-7, with D maybe TRBD1 (6 bases). V was clipped by 3 bases and J by 0 bases, with 12 bases between them. CDR1 and CDR2 (germline): KGHSH, LQKENI. CDR3 length: 15 amino acids. CDR3 nucleotides: TGTGCCAGCTCACCGCAGGGGTCTCGCTCCTACGAGCAGTACTTC. Its translation is CASSPQGSRSYEQYF.

The chain employs TRBV11-3 and TRBJ2-4; 7 bases map to TRBD2. The CDR3 totals 16 residues. Germline-derived CDR1 and CDR2 are SGHNT and YENEEA. V trimming: 3 bases; J trimming: 7 bases; junction bases outside the gene matches: 12. Here the CDR3 reads CASSLGGGPIRNIQYF. As DNA, the CDR3 is TGTGCCAGCAGCTTGGGGGGAGGGCCCATTAGGAACATTCAGTACTTC.

This clone is a singleton in its sample. This chain links TRBV6-6 with TRBJ2-2; 8 nucleotides line up with TRBD2. CDR1 and CDR2 from the germline V gene are MNHNY and SVGAGI (reference sequence). The V gene end was trimmed by 2 bases and the J gene end by 4 bases; junction bases not matched to a gene: 6. The CDR3 totals 16 residues. The CDR3 DNA sequence: TGTGCCAGCAGTTACGGTCCGGGAGGGGTCACCGGGGAGCTGTTTTTT. It translates to CASSYGPGGVTGELFF.

V and J are TRBV2 and TRBJ1-1; D remains unclear. CDR3 length equals 14 residues. CDR1 and CDR2 (germline): SNHLY, FYNNEI. V was trimmed by 8 bases and J by 1 base, leaving 14 bases between them. The CDR3 nucleotides are TGTGCCAGCGGAGGCGGGCTTGCGAACACTGAAGCTTTCTTT. Its protein is CASGGGLANTEAFF.

This chain links TRBV30 with TRBJ1-5; D call uncertain. The CDR3 is made up of 13 amino acids. Germline CDR1 reads GTSNPN; CDR2 reads SVGIG (reference sequence). The V and J ends lost 2 bases and 4 bases respectively, with 9 bases between them. The CDR3 is CAWSLTGNQPQHF. CDR3 nucleotides: TGTGCCTGGAGTTTGACGGGAAATCAGCCCCAGCATTTT.

The chain links TRBV6-5 to TRBJ2-7; 9 bases agree with TRBD2. This CDR3 is 13 amino acids long. J was trimmed by 1 base and V by 6 bases; bases with no gene match: 1. Germline CDR1 and CDR2: MNHEY and SVGAGI. The CDR3: CASRTSGSYEQYF. Written as DNA, the CDR3 is TGTGCCAGCAGGACTAGCGGATCCTACGAGCAGTACTTC.

CDR3 region: CASSDPGNTIYF. Written as DNA, the CDR3 is TGTGCCAGCAGTGACCCGGGGAACACCATATATTTT. The genes are TRBV28 and TRBJ1-3; the D is unclear. Trimming removed 5 bases at V and 7 bases at J, with 9 bases between. The CDR3 is 12 residues long. CDR1 MDHEN and CDR2 SYDVKM come from the germline V gene.

The chain is built from TRBV28 and TRBJ2-1, with 8 bases that match TRBD2. V was pared by 2 bases and J by 7 bases, with 4 bases of the junction left unmatched. CDR3 length: 14 amino acids. CDR1 is MDHEN and CDR2 is SYDVKM in the germline V gene. CDR3 sequence: CASSLLGTRNEQFF. The CDR3 DNA is TGTGCCAGCAGTTTACTCGGGACTAGAAATGAGCAGTTCTTC. Combining the CDR3 with reference TRBV28 and TRBJ2-1 gives the whole variable domain DVKVTQSSRYLVKRTGEKVFLECVQDMDHENMFWYRQDPGLGLRLIYFSYDVKMKEKGDIPEGYSVSREKKERFSLILESASTNQTSMYLCASSLLGTRNEQFFGPGTRLTVL.

The chain is built from TRBV7-6 and TRBJ1-4; TRBD1 is a possible D gene (6 bases). Trimming took 1 base from V and 7 from J, leaving 13 bases between them. The length of the CDR3 is 15 residues. Germline V gene sequence: CDR1 SGHVS, CDR2 FNYEAQ. The CDR3 DNA reads TGTGCCAGCAGCTTAGTACAGGGAGAGATTGAAAAACTGTTTTTT. Amino acids: CASSLVQGEIEKLFF.

The V gene is TRBV7-9, the J gene TRBJ2-1; D not resolved. The CDR3 is made up of 11 amino acids. Germline CDR1 is SEHNR and CDR2 is FQNEAQ (reference sequence). Trimming took 5 bases from V and 10 from J, leaving 9 bases between them. The CDR3 loop reads CASSRLVEQFF. CDR3 coding DNA: TGTGCCAGCAGCCGACTCGTCGAGCAGTTCTTC. The full variable domain, with the rest looked up from reference TRBV7-9 and TRBJ2-1, is DTGVSQNPRHKITKRGQNVTFRCDPISEHNRLYWYRQTLGQGPEFLTYFQNEAQLEKSRLLSDRFSAERPKGSFSTLEIQRTEQGDSAMYLCASSRLVEQFFGPGTRLTVL.

Only one count was recorded for this clone. The chain links TRBV6-1 to TRBJ1-2, with 7 bases that match TRBD1. CDR1 and CDR2 (germline): MNHNS, SASEGT. After removal of 2 bases from V and 2 bases from J, the junction contained 8 bases not matched to a gene. CDR3 length: 16 amino acids. In DNA form, the CDR3 reads TGTGCCAGCAGTGAATTCCAAGGGGGCGGGAACTATGGCTACACCTTC. Amino acid sequence: CASSEFQGGGNYGYTF.

This chain connects TRBV28 to TRBJ1-6, with 10 bases lining up with TRBD1. V gave up 4 bases and J gave up 10 bases; unmatched junction bases: 7. Germline V lookup: CDR1 MDHEN, CDR2 SYDVKM. The CDR3 spans 15 residues. The CDR3 reads CASSSPTGGGSPLHF. The CDR3 coding sequence is TGTGCCAGCAGTTCCCCGACAGGGGGCGGATCACCCCTCCACTTT.

The J gene is TRBJ1-2, the V gene TRBV4-3, with 8 bases aligning to TRBD1. This CDR3 spans 13 amino acids. From germline, CDR1 is LGHNA and CDR2 YSLEER. The V and J ends lost 3 bases and 8 bases, in that order; junction bases with no gene match: 5. The CDR3: CASSQDRVRGYTF. The CDR3 nucleotides read TGCGCCAGCAGCCAGGACAGGGTTCGAGGCTACACCTTC.

The CDR3 DNA follows: TGTGCCAGCAGCGTACATCAGGGGATGGGGAACACCATATATTTT. Its protein is CASSVHQGMGNTIYF. The rearrangement uses TRBV9 and TRBJ1-3; possible D gene TRBD1, 6 bases. CDR3 size: 15 residues. Germline CDR1 and CDR2: SGDLS and YYNGEE. V lost 1 base and J lost 7, with 15 bases in between. Based on the CDR3 plus reference TRBV9 and TRBJ1-3, the full variable domain is DSGVTQTPKHLITATGQRVTLRCSPRSGDLSVYWYQQSLDQGLQFLIQYYNGEERAKGNILERFSAQQFPDLHSELNLSSLELGDSALYFCASSVHQGMGNTIYFGEGSWLTVV.

This clone was found a few times. This rearrangement joins TRBV7-2 to TRBJ2-3; D perhaps matches TRBD2 (6 bases). Germline loops: CDR1 SGHTA, CDR2 FQGNSA. This CDR3 region has 17 residues. Trimming pared 1 base from V and 2 bases from J, leaving 16 bases between. CDR3 sequence (DNA): TGTGCCAGCAGCTTAGAAGTGGCTAGCGCGACCACAGATACGCAGTATTTT. Its protein is CASSLEVASATTDTQYF. The full variable domain, rest sourced from reference TRBV7-2 and TRBJ2-3, is GAGVSQSPSNKVTEKGKDVELRCDPISGHTALYWYRQSLGQGLEFLIYFQGNSAPDKSGLPSDRFSAERTGGSVSTLTIQRTQQEDSAVYLCASSLEVASATTDTQYFGPGTRLTVL.

The chain recombines TRBV6-6 with TRBJ2-7; D possibly corresponds to TRBD1 (6 bases). V was trimmed by 0 bases and J by 1 base, leaving 10 bases between them. Germline loops: CDR1 MNHNY, CDR2 SVGAGI (reference sequence). This CDR3 contains 15 residues. CDR3 sequence (DNA): TGTGCCAGCAGTTACTCGAAAAGGGGGTCCTACGAGCAGTACTTC. Translation gives CASSYSKRGSYEQYF.

This CDR3 is CASSMEQGYNSPLHF. The CDR3 coding sequence is TGTGCCAGTAGTATGGAGCAGGGCTATAATTCACCCCTCCACTTT. This rearrangement joins TRBV19 to TRBJ1-6; weak D call: TRBD1 (5 bases). Trimming stripped 3 bases from V and 3 bases from J, with 9 bases between. Germline V lookup: CDR1 LNHDA, CDR2 SQIVND (reference sequence). The CDR3 loop spans 15 amino acids.

V gene TRBV3-1 (or the pseudogene TRBV3-2) combines with J gene TRBJ1-1, with D perhaps matching TRBD1 (5 bases). The germline V gene encodes CDR1 LGHDT and CDR2 YNNKEL (reference sequence). The V and J ends lost 0 bases and 1 base respectively, with 15 bases between them. This CDR3 has 17 amino acids. The CDR3 sequence: CASSQDPQRGPNTEAFF. The CDR3 DNA sequence: TGTGCCAGCAGCCAAGACCCTCAAAGGGGCCCGAACACTGAAGCTTTCTTT.

The chain has TRBV5-4 and TRBJ1-2; D not certain. Germline assignment: CDR1 SGHNT and CDR2 YYREEE (reference sequence). The V end lost 1 base, the J end lost 6 bases, and 10 bases lay between the germline ends. The CDR3 has 13 amino acids. The chain's CDR3 is CASSLRRVHGYTF. In DNA, the CDR3 is TGTGCCAGCAGCTTGCGGAGGGTTCATGGCTACACCTTC.

The CDR3 DNA reads TGTGCCAGCAGCTTAGAGGCGGTCACAGATACGCAGTATTTT. It encodes CASSLEAVTDTQYF. The J gene is TRBJ2-3, the V gene TRBV7-2; no clear D. CDR3 size: 14 residues. V shed 1 base and J shed 2 bases, with 7 bases lying between them. CDR1 and CDR2 from the germline V gene are SGHTA and FQGNSA.

The gene calls are TRBV5-8 and TRBJ1-1, with 7 nucleotides matching TRBD1. The J segment lost 6 bases and the V segment lost 4 bases, leaving 6 bases of the junction unmatched. The CDR3 sequence is 13 residues long. The V gene's germline CDR1 is SGHTS and CDR2 YDEGEE. The CDR3 sequence is CASSMTGRAEAFF. For the CDR3, the DNA is TGTGCCAGCAGCATGACAGGGCGGGCTGAAGCTTTCTTT.

This clone has a handful of counts. The V gene is TRBV29-1, the J gene TRBJ1-2, with a tentative D call TRBD1 (5 bases). This CDR3 is built from 14 residues. Germline assignment: CDR1 SQVTM and CDR2 ANQGSEA. The ends were cut back, 2 bases at V and 8 bases at J, with 18 bases in the middle. The CDR3 spells CSVEKRTLLEGYTF. The CDR3 nucleotides are TGCAGCGTTGAAAAGAGGACACTCCTCGAGGGCTACACCTTC.

This clone appeared once. J is TRBJ2-7 and V is TRBV11-3; D not resolved. This CDR3 spans 13 amino acids. From germline, CDR1 is SGHNT and CDR2 YENEEA. The V gene lost 0 bases and the J gene lost 6 bases, with 9 bases spanning the gap. The chain's CDR3 is CASSLDLRREQYF. Here the CDR3 DNA reads TGTGCCAGCAGCTTAGATCTGAGGCGCGAGCAGTACTTC. Full variable domain (outside the CDR3, taken from reference TRBV11-3 and TRBJ2-7): EAGVVQSPRYKIIEKKQPVAFWCNPISGHNTLYWYLQNLGQGPELLIRYENEEAVDDSQLPKDRFSAERLKGVDSTLKIQPAELGDSAVYLCASSLDLRREQYFGPGTRLTVT.

The chain is built from TRBV7-9 and TRBJ1-2, with D hard to call. The CDR3 runs to 15 residues. CDR1 is SEHNR and CDR2 is FQNEAQ in the germline V gene (reference sequence). The ends were cut back, 2 bases at V and 4 bases at J, with 14 bases in the middle. As DNA, the CDR3 is TGTGCCAGCAGCTTACAAGGGAGAAAGTCCTATGGCTACACCTTC. Its protein is CASSLQGRKSYGYTF.

The gene calls are TRBV29-1 and TRBJ1-2; 8 bases agree with TRBD1. The J segment lost 7 bases and the V segment lost 0 bases, leaving 10 bases of the junction unmatched. The CDR3 is made up of 15 amino acids. Looked up from germline, CDR1 is SQVTM and CDR2 is ANQGSEA. CDR3 coding DNA: TGCAGCGTTGAAGACTTGCGACAGGGGAAGGTTGGCTACACCTTC. Protein product: CSVEDLRQGKVGYTF.

The chain couples TRBV9 to TRBJ2-7; D unresolved. Trimming pared 3 bases from V and 6 bases from J, leaving 13 bases between. Looked up from germline, CDR1 is SGDLS and CDR2 is YYNGEE. CDR3 length equals 13 residues. In DNA, the CDR3 is TGTGCCAGCAGCGAGAGCCTTGGTTCCGAGCAGTACTTC. Its translation is CASSESLGSEQYF.

The chain employs TRBV7-2 and TRBJ2-5; tentative D call: TRBD2 (5 bases). The CDR3 is 13 amino acids. V lost 1 base, J lost 7 bases, and 10 bases lay in between. Germline CDR1 is SGHTA and CDR2 is FQGNSA. CDR3 nucleotides: TGTGCCAGCAGCTTAGACCGGGGTAGGACCCAGTACTTC. Its protein product is CASSLDRGRTQYF.

This chain uses TRBV7-2 with TRBJ2-7; perhaps TRBD1 as D (7 bases). CDR3 size: 16 residues. From germline, CDR1 is SGHTA and CDR2 FQGNSA. V was cut by 2 bases and J by 4 bases, with 18 bases left in between. CDR3 in amino acids: CASSLKGAGGPYEQYF. The CDR3 nucleotides are TGTGCCAGCAGCTTAAAAGGGGCAGGGGGGCCTTACGAGCAGTACTTC.